The 22 T cell receptor beta chains listed next were all sequenced from one sample in a study of shared clonotypes between healthy human individuals. Only in-frame clones appear in the TCRdb table, and some are missing; sequencing was by immunoSEQ multiplex PCR. The sample carries roughly 570,000 clones, roughly 98% recorded once. It was CD45RO-negative cells, positively selected for CCR7, that made up naive CD8 cells, with terminally differentiated effector memory CD45RA+ cells excluded. The sequenced sample was naive CD8+ T cells sorted from blood. The receptor set was obtained from a man between 25 and 39 years old in good health.

The CDR3, as DNA: TGTGCCAGCAGCGATTGGACTAGCGGGAGACATGAGCAGTTCTTC. Protein product: CASSDWTSGRHEQFF. The rearrangement uses TRBV5-4 and TRBJ2-1; 13 bases map to TRBD2. Per the germline V gene, CDR1 is SGHNT and CDR2 is YYREEE (reference sequence). With 4 bases clipped from V and 8 bases from J, the junction kept 6 bases outside the gene matches. This CDR3 has 15 amino acids.

This clone has just one count. The chain recombines TRBV28 with TRBJ2-1; D is possibly TRBD2 (6 bases). Trimming pared 7 bases from V and 8 bases from J, leaving 21 bases between. CDR1 and CDR2 from the germline V gene are MDHEN and SYDVKM. CDR3 length: 15 residues. In nucleotides, the CDR3 is TGTGCCAGCACGTTCACGGGCATGCAGCGGGATGAGCAGTTCTTC. This sequence encodes CASTFTGMQRDEQFF.

In the case of this clone: Within the sample, other DNA sequences also encode this same CDR3. V usage is TRBV29-1 and J usage is TRBJ2-7; TRBD1 is a possible D gene (5 bases). V was cut by 0 bases and J by 3 bases, with 6 bases left in between. CDR3 length: 12 residues. Germline V gene data show CDR1 as SQVTM and CDR2 as ANQGSEA. In DNA form, the CDR3 reads TGCAGCGTTGAAGAAAGGGGCTACGAGCAGTACTTC. This codes for CSVEERGYEQYF.

The chain recombines TRBV7-8 with TRBJ2-1, with 9 nucleotides matching TRBD1. The J segment lost 3 bases and the V segment lost 1 base, leaving 7 bases of the junction unmatched. The CDR3 loop spans 17 amino acids. Germline values: CDR1 SGHVS, CDR2 FQNEAQ. CDR3 sequence reads: CASSLEKGQGFYNEQFF. The CDR3 DNA reads as TGTGCCAGCAGCTTAGAAAAGGGACAGGGATTCTACAATGAGCAGTTCTTC.

The chain combines TRBV28 with TRBJ2-7; possibly TRBD1 for D (6 bases). V was cut by 5 bases and J by 3 bases, with 20 bases left in between. The CDR3 covers 16 residues. Looked up from germline, CDR1 is MDHEN and CDR2 is SYDVKM. The CDR3 loop is CASSEVQGRGVYEQYF. In DNA, the CDR3 is TGTGCCAGCAGTGAGGTCCAGGGGCGCGGAGTCTACGAGCAGTACTTC. The variable domain in full, with the rest retrieved from reference TRBV28 and TRBJ2-7, is DVKVTQSSRYLVKRTGEKVFLECVQDMDHENMFWYRQDPGLGLRLIYFSYDVKMKEKGDIPEGYSVSREKKERFSLILESASTNQTSMYLCASSEVQGRGVYEQYFGPGTRLTVT.

The chain recombines TRBV28 with TRBJ2-1, with TRBD2 matching 7 bases. This CDR3 contains 14 residues. V dropped 5 bases and J dropped 7; count of bases not matched to a gene: 8. From germline, CDR1 is MDHEN and CDR2 SYDVKM. The CDR3 nucleotides are TGTGCCAGCAGTGCGGGGGAGGGTGGGAATGAGCAGTTCTTC. It yields the protein CASSAGEGGNEQFF.

The rearrangement joins TRBV27 to TRBJ2-5; D call uncertain. Looked up from germline, CDR1 is MNHEY and CDR2 is SMNVEV (reference sequence). CDR3 length: 14 amino acids. V was trimmed by 5 bases and J by 3 bases, leaving 13 bases between them. The CDR3 DNA sequence: TGTGCCAGCAGTGCACCGGGCCAAGAAGAGACCCAGTACTTC. Translated: CASSAPGQEETQYF.

The CDR3 DNA is TGTGCCAGCAGCTCCGCCATCAGCGAGGGGAACTATGGCTACACCTTC. It encodes CASSSAISEGNYGYTF. This rearrangement joins TRBV7-9 to TRBJ1-2; weak D call: TRBD1 (5 bases). This CDR3 has 16 residues. V was pared by 4 bases and J by 2 bases, with 17 bases between. Germline CDR1 is SEHNR and CDR2 is FQNEAQ (reference sequence).

This clone was recorded only once. This rearrangement joins TRBV7-8 to TRBJ2-1; 7 bases are a match to TRBD1. From germline, CDR1 is SGHVS and CDR2 FQNEAQ. After removal of 1 base from V and 4 bases from J, the junction contained 4 bases not matched to a gene. This CDR3 is 15 amino acids long. Here the CDR3 DNA reads TGTGCCAGCAGCTTAGGGGGGACAGATTACAATGAGCAGTTCTTC. Translated, it gives CASSLGGTDYNEQFF.

This chain links TRBV27 with TRBJ2-3, with D possibly matching TRBD1 (6 bases). Per germline, CDR1 MNHEY and CDR2 SMNVEV (reference sequence). This CDR3 contains 14 residues. With 3 bases removed from V and 3 bases from J, the gap between germline ends came to 10 bases. The CDR3, as DNA: TGTGCCAGCAGTTTTCCAACAGGGACAGATACGCAGTATTTT. Translating it yields CASSFPTGTDTQYF.

The V call is TRBV28, the J call TRBJ2-5; D unresolved. This CDR3 has 16 amino acids. Trimming took 4 bases from V and 2 from J, leaving 17 bases between them. The germline gives CDR1 MDHEN, CDR2 SYDVKM. The CDR3 region has the DNA TGTGCCAGCAGTTCGCCCCGGCAAGAGGCTCAAGAGACCCAGTACTTC. Amino acids: CASSSPRQEAQETQYF.

The rearrangement joins TRBV11-2 to TRBJ2-2; D not certain. CDR1 is SGHAT, CDR2 FQNNGV, per germline. This CDR3 spans 12 amino acids. V was shortened by 6 bases and J by 5 bases, with 7 bases between the two germline ends. CDR3 DNA sequence: TGTGCCAGCAGTAGACAAACCGGGGAGCTGTTTTTT. This codes for CASSRQTGELFF.

This clone has only one observation. This chain links TRBV7-6 with TRBJ2-3, with D perhaps TRBD2 (6 bases). CDR1 is SGHVS, CDR2 FNYEAQ, per germline. The V and J ends lost 4 bases and 0 bases respectively, with 14 bases between them. This CDR3 spans 16 amino acids. The CDR3 region is CASSSPGGTSTDTQYF. In DNA, the CDR3 is TGTGCCAGCAGCTCCCCGGGCGGGACGAGCACAGATACGCAGTATTTT.

The CDR3 loop is CSVDQDGNEQFF. DNA of the CDR3: TGCAGCGTCGACCAGGACGGCAATGAGCAGTTCTTC. The chain recombines TRBV29-1 with TRBJ2-1; D is unclear. The CDR3 extends over 12 amino acids. The germline V and J ends were trimmed by 6 bases and 6 bases, with 12 bases remaining between them. Germline CDR1 is SQVTM and CDR2 is ANQGSEA.

This chain uses TRBV2 with TRBJ1-2; TRBD1 aligns across 7 bases. After removal of 5 bases from V and 0 bases from J, the junction contained 3 bases not matched to a gene. There are 14 residues in the CDR3. Germline-derived CDR1 and CDR2 are SNHLY and FYNNEI. The CDR3 DNA follows: TGTGCCAGCAGTAGACAGGGAGCTAACTATGGCTACACCTTC. The encoded protein is CASSRQGANYGYTF.

The chain joins TRBV6-1 to TRBJ2-3, with D perhaps matching TRBD2 (8 bases). CDR1 is MNHNS, CDR2 SASEGT, per germline. Trimming took off 2 bases at V and 5 bases at J, with 20 bases between the two ends. This CDR3 region has 17 residues. The CDR3 coding sequence is TGTGCCAGCAGTGAACTTGTGGGACTAGGGGGCAGAGATACGCAGTATTTT. It translates to CASSELVGLGGRDTQYF.

The rearrangement links TRBV5-8 to TRBJ2-7; D is ambiguous. The CDR3 covers 14 residues. V gave up 3 bases and J gave up 3 bases, with 13 bases separating them. Germline-derived CDR1 and CDR2 are SGHTS and YDEGEE. The CDR3 sequence is CASSYERTNYEQYF. The CDR3 nucleotides are TGTGCCAGCAGCTATGAAAGAACCAACTACGAGCAGTACTTC.

The chain employs TRBV5-4 and TRBJ2-1, with 12 bases lining up with TRBD1. Germline CDR1 is SGHNT and CDR2 is YYREEE (reference sequence). Trimming cost V 1 base and J 10 bases; bases outside gene matches: 6. There are 15 residues in the CDR3. The CDR3: CASSLTGQGAWEQFF. DNA for the CDR3: TGTGCCAGCAGCTTGACGGGACAGGGGGCCTGGGAGCAGTTCTTC.

The rearrangement joins TRBV2 to TRBJ2-7; 11 bases line up with TRBD2. The J segment lost 1 base and the V segment lost 6 bases, leaving 14 bases of the junction unmatched. The germline V gene encodes CDR1 SNHLY and CDR2 FYNNEI. The CDR3 is 18 amino acids. The CDR3 nucleotides read TGTGCCAGCAGCGTCACGGTAGCGGGAGGGCCTCCTTCCTACGAGCAGTACTTC. This translates into CASSVTVAGGPPSYEQYF. Supplemented by reference TRBV2 and TRBJ2-7, the full variable domain reads EPEVTQTPSHQVTQMGQEVILRCVPISNHLYFYWYRQILGQKVEFLVSFYNNEISEKSEIFDDQFSVERPDGSNFTLKIRSTKLEDSAMYFCASSVTVAGGPPSYEQYFGPGTRLTVT.

The chain links TRBV10-2 to TRBJ2-5, with 13 nucleotides matching TRBD2. Germline V gene data show CDR1 as WSHSY and CDR2 as SAAADI. CDR3 length equals 16 residues. The ends lost 1 base at V and 5 bases at J; junction bases unmatched: 4. The CDR3 coding sequence is TGCGCCAGCAGTGAGTGGACTAGCGGGAGTGACGAGACCCAGTACTTC. Translated: CASSEWTSGSDETQYF.

This sequence joins TRBV4-1 and TRBJ1-1; a weak D match, TRBD1 (5 bases). The germline V gene encodes CDR1 MGHRA and CDR2 YSYEKL. The CDR3 runs 14 residues. V gave up 4 bases and J gave up 1 base, with 10 bases separating them. CDR3 sequence: CASSPPTENTEAFF. DNA for the CDR3: TGCGCCAGCAGCCCCCCGACAGAGAACACTGAAGCTTTCTTT.

The V and J genes are TRBV15 and TRBJ1-2; tentative D call: TRBD1 (5 bases). Germline CDR1 LNHNV, CDR2 YYDKDF (reference sequence). Trimming stripped 5 bases from V and 4 bases from J, with 23 bases between. CDR3 size: 17 residues. CDR3: CATSSSSGCGKTYGYTF. DNA of the CDR3: TGTGCCACCAGCTCGTCTTCAGGGTGTGGAAAGACCTATGGCTACACCTTC.